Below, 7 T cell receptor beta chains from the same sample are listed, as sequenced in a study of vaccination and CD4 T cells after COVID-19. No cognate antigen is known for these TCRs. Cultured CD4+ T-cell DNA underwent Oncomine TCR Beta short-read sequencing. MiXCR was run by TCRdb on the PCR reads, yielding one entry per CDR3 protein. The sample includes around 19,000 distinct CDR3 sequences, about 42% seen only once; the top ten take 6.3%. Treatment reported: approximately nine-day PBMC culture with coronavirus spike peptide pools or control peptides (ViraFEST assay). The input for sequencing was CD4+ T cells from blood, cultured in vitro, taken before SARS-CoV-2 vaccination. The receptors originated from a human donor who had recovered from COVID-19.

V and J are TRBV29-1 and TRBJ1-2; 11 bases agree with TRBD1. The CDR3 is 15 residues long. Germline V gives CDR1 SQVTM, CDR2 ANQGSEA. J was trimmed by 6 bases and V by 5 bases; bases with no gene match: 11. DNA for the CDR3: TGCAGCGTTCTCCTATTCGGACAGGGGGCTGATGGCTACACCTTC. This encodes CSVLLFGQGADGYTF. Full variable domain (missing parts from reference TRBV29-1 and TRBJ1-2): SAVISQKPSRDICQRGTSLTIQCQVDSQVTMMFWYRQQPGQSLTLIATANQGSEATYESGFVIDKFPISRPNLTFSTLTVSNMSPEDSSIYLCSVLLFGQGADGYTFGSGTRLTVV.

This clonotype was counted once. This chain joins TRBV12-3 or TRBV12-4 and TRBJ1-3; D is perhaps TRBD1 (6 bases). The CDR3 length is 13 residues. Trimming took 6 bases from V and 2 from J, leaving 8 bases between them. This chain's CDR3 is CASSTGTGNTIYF. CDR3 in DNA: TGTGCCAGCAGCACAGGGACTGGAAACACCATATATTTT.

CDR3 nucleotide sequence: TGTGCCAGCTCACCCCCCACAGGGGGCTCTAACTATGGCTACACCTTC. Its translation is CASSPPTGGSNYGYTF. The chain couples TRBV18 to TRBJ1-2, with 9 bases matching TRBD1. The CDR3 extends over 16 amino acids. Germline CDR1 KGHSH, CDR2 LQKENI. With 3 bases clipped from V and 0 bases from J, the junction kept 5 bases outside the gene matches.

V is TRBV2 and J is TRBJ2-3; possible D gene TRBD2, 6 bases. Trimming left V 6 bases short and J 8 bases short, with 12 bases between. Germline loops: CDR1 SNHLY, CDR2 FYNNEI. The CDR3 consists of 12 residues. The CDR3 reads CASRGDSGTQYF. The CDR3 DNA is TGTGCCAGCAGGGGGGACTCAGGTACGCAGTATTTT.

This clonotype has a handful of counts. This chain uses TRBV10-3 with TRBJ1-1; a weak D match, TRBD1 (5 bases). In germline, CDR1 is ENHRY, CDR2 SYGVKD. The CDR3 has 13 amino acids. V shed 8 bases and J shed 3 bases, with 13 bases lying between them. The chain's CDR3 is CAIAGGGDTEAFF. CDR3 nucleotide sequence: TGTGCCATCGCGGGGGGTGGGGACACTGAAGCTTTCTTT.

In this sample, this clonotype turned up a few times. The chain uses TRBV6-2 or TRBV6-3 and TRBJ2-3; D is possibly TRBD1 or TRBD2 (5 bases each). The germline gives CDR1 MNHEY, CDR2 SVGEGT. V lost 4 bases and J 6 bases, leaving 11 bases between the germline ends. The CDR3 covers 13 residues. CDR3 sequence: CASSSRGQDTQYF. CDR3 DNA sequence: TGTGCCAGCAGTTCGAGGGGTCAGGATACGCAGTATTTT.

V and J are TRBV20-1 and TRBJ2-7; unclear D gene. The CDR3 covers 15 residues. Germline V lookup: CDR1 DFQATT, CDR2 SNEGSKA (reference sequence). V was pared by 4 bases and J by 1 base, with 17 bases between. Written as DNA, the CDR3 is TGCAGTGCTAACCCCAGAGTAGGCGGATCCTACGAGCAGTACTTC. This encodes CSANPRVGGSYEQYF.